This TCR beta chain came from a study of cytomegalovirus exposure and HLA in healthy donors. Some clones are missing from TCRdb's copy, which holds only in-frame ones; the method was immunoSEQ multiplex PCR. The sample lists some 120,000 clones, nearly 90% seen once, with less than 1.5% in the top ten. This CDR3 is built from 15 residues. The V gene lost 5 bases and the J gene lost 0 bases, with 14 bases spanning the gap. CDR1 is MDHEN and CDR2 is SYDVKM in the germline V gene. The origin of this receptor is a woman between 18 and 29 years old in good health and CMV-seronegative. The chain employs TRBV28 and TRBJ2-7, with TRBD2 as a possible D gene (6 bases). Specimen: PBMCs. The CDR3 spells CASSMGLLYSYEQYF. The DNA for the CDR3 is TGTGCCAGCAGTATGGGACTTTTATACTCCTACGAGCAGTACTTC.